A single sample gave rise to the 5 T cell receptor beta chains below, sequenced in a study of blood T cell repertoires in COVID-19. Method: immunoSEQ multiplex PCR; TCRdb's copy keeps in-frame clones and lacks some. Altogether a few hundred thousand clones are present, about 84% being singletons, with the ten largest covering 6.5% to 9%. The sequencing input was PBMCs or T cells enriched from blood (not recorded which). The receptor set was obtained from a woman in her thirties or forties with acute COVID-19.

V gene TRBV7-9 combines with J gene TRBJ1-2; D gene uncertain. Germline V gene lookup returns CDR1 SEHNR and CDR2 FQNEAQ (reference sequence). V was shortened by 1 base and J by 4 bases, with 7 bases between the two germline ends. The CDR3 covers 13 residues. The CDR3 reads CASSLDISYGYTF. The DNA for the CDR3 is TGTGCCAGCAGCTTAGATATCAGCTATGGCTACACCTTC.

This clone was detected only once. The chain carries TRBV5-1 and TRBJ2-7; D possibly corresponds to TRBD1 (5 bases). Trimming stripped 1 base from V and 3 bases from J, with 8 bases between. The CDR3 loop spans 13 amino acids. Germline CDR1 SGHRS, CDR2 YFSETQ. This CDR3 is CASSLIDSYEQYF. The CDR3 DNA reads TGCGCCAGCAGCTTGATAGACAGCTACGAGCAGTACTTC.

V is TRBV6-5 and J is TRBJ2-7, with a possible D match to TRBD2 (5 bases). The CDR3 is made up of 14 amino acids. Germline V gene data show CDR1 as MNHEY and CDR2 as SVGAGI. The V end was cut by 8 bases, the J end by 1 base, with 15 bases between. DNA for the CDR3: TGTGCCAGCCAGGAGAGGGTGACATCCTACGAGCAGTACTTC. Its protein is CASQERVTSYEQYF.

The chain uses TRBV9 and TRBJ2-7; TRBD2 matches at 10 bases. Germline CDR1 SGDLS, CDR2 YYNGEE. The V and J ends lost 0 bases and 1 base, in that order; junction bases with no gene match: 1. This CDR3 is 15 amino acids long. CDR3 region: CASSVGLAGSYEQYF. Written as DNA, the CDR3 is TGTGCCAGCAGCGTAGGACTAGCGGGTTCCTACGAGCAGTACTTC.

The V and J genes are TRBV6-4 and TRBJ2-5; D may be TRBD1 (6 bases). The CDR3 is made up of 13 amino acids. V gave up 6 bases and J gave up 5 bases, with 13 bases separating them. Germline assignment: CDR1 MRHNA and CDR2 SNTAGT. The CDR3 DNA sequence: TGTGCCAGCAGGGGGCACAGGGTGGAGACCCAGTACTTC. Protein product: CASRGHRVETQYF.